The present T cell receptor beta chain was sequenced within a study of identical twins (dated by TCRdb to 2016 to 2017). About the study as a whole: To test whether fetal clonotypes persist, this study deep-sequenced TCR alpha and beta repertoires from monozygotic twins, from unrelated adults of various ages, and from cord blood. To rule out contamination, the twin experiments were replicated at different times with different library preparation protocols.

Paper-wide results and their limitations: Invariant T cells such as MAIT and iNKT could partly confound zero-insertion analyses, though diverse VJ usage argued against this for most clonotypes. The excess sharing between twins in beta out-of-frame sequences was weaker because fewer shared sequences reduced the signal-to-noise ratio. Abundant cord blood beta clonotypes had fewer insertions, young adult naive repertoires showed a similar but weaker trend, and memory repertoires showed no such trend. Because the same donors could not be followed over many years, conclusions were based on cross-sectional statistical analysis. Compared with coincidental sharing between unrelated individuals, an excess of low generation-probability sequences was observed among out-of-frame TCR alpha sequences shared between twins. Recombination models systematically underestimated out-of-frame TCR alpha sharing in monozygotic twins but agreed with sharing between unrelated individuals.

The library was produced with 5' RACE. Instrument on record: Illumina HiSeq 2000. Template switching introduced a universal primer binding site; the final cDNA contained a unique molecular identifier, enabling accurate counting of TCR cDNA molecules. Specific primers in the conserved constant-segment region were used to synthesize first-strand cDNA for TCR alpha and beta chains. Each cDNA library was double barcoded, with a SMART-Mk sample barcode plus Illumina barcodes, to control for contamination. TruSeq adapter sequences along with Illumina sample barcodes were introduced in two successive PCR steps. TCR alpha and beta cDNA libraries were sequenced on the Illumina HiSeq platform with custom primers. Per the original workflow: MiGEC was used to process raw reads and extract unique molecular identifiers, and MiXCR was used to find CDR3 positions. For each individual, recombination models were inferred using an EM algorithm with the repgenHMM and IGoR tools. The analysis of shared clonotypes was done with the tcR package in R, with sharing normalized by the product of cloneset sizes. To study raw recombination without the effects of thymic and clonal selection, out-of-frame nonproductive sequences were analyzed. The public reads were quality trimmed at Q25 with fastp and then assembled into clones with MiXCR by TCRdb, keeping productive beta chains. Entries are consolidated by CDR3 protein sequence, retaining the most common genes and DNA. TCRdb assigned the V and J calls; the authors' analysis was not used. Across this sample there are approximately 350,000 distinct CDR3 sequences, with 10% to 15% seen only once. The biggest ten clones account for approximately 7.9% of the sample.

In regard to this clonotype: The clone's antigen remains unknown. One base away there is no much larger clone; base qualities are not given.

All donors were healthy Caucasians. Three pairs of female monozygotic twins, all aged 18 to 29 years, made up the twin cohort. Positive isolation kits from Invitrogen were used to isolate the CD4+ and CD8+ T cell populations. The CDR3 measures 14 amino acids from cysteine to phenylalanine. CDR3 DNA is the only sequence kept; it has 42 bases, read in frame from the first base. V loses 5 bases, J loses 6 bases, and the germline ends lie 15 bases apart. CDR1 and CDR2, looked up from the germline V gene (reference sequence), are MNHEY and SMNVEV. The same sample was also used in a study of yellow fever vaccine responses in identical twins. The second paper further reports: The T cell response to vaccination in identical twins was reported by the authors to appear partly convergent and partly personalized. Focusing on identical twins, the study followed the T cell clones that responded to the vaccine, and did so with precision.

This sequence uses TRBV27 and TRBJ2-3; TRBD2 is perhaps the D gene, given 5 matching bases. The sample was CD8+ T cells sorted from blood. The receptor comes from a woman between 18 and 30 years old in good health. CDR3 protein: CASSPGLLRDTQYF. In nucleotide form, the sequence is TGTGCCAGCAGTCCCGGACTCCTCCGCGATACGCAGTATTTT.